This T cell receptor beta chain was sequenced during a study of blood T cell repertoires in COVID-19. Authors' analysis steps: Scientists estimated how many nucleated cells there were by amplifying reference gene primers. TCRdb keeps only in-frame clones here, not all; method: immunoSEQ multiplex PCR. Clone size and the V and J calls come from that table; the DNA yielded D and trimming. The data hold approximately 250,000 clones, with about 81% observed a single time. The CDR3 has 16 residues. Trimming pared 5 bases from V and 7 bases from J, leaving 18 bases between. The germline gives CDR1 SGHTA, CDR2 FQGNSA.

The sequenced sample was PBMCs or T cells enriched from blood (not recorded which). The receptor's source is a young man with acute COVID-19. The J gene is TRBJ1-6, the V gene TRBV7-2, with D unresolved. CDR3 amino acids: CASSGRVSAGNSPLHF. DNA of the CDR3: TGTGCCAGCAGCGGACGCGTCAGCGCGGGAAATTCACCCCTCCACTTT.